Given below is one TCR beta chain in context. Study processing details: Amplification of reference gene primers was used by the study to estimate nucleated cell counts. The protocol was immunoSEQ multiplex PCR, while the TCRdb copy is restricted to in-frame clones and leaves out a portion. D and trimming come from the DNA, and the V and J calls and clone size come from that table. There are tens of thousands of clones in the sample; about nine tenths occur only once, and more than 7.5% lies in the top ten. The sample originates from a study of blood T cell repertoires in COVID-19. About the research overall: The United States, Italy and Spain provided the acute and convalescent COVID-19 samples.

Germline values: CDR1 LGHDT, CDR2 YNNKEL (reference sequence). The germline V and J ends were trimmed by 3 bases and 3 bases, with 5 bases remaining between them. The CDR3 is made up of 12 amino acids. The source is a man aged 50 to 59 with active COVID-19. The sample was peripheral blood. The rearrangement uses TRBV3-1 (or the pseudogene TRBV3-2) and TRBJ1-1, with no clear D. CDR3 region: CASSQADTEAFF. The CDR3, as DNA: TGTGCCAGCAGCCAGGCGGACACTGAAGCTTTCTTT.